These 18 T cell receptor beta chains were all obtained from the same sample, sequenced in a study of T-cell reconstitution after alpha-beta-depleted transplantation in children (dated by TCRdb to about 2016). The treatment or condition label, read with the paper, signifies: allogeneic hematopoietic cell transplantation with graft depleted of TCRalphabeta T cells and CD19 B cells. The library relied on PCR. This sample was sequenced with an Illumina HiSeq 2500. TCR library preparation used molecular barcoding, with unique molecular identifiers applied to normalize quantification of the TCRbeta repertoire. TCRdb handled the public reads itself, with Q25 trimming in fastp and clone calling in MiXCR, and kept productive beta chains. Records with the same CDR3 protein are collapsed into one entry carrying the most frequent genes and DNA. The sample records about 200,000 distinct CDR3 sequences, 5.5% to 7% of which are singletons. 4.5% of the sample goes to the ten largest clones.

The source was PBMCs, collected before TCRalphabeta/CD19-depleted stem cell transplant. The source of these receptors is a girl under two years old with combined immunodeficiency, due to receive a stem cell transplant.

This clonotype was counted ten times or more. The chain carries TRBV21-1 and TRBJ1-4; TRBD1 is taken as the D call from the table, unchecked against the DNA. TRBV21-1 is reported as a pseudogene. The CDR3 consists of 16 residues. The CDR3 reads CASSNNLDSEDEKLFF. The CDR3 nucleotides are TGTGCCAGCAGCAACAACCTGGACAGTGAGGATGAAAAACTGTTTTTT.

This clonotype came up a few times. The rearrangement joins TRBV9 to TRBJ2-3; D is unclear. Germline-derived CDR1 and CDR2 are SGDLS and YYNGEE. The CDR3 runs to 13 residues. V was pared by 0 bases and J by 6 bases, with 8 bases between. As DNA, the CDR3 is TGTGCCAGCAGCGTAGCTTCACCCGATACGCAGTATTTT. Protein sequence: CASSVASPDTQYF. The full variable domain, its missing parts supplied by reference TRBV9 and TRBJ2-3, is DSGVTQTPKHLITATGQRVTLRCSPRSGDLSVYWYQQSLDQGLQFLIQYYNGEERAKGNILERFSAQQFPDLHSELNLSSLELGDSALYFCASSVASPDTQYFGPGTRLTVL.

This clonotype was counted many times. This sequence joins TRBV5-1 and TRBJ2-3, with 10 nucleotides matching TRBD1. J was trimmed by 9 bases and V by 4 bases; bases with no gene match: 11. This CDR3 region has 15 residues. The V gene's germline CDR1 is SGHRS and CDR2 YFSETQ. CDR3: CASSPRTGGFETQYF. The CDR3, as DNA: TGCGCCAGCAGCCCCCGGACAGGGGGTTTCGAGACGCAGTATTTT.

With respect to this clonotype: A single base separates this from a much larger clone, so it may be a read error. The CDR3 carries no conserved terminal phenylalanine or tryptophan, so it likely arises from a read error. This chain joins TRBV20-1 and TRBJ1-1, with TRBD1 identical over 9 bases. The CDR3 totals 15 residues. After removal of 5 bases from V and 4 bases from J, the junction contained 11 bases not matched to a gene. Germline V gene data show CDR1 as DFQATT and CDR2 as SNEGSKA (reference sequence). CDR3 DNA: TGCAGTGCTTCACAGGGGGCCCTGTCCAGCACTGAAGCTTTCTAT. It translates to CSASQGALSSTEAFY.

This clonotype has a count of ten or more. The rearrangement joins TRBV7-2 to TRBJ2-2; TRBD1 is a possible D gene (7 bases). The CDR3 is made up of 16 amino acids. Trimming took 2 bases from V and 1 from J, leaving 11 bases between them. Germline CDR1 reads SGHTA; CDR2 reads FQGNSA. The CDR3 here is CASSLRQGGNTGELFF. In nucleotides, the CDR3 is TGTGCCAGCAGCTTACGGCAGGGGGGGAACACCGGGGAGCTGTTTTTT.

This clonotype has ten or more counts. J is TRBJ2-2 and V is TRBV20-1; D not resolved. The V gene lost 6 bases and the J gene lost 6 bases, with 11 bases spanning the gap. Germline CDR1 and CDR2: DFQATT and SNEGSKA (reference sequence). The CDR3 contains 12 residues. CDR3 sequence reads: CSAIVRAGELFF. The CDR3 DNA sequence: TGCAGTGCAATCGTACGGGCCGGGGAGCTGTTTTTT.

At least ten counts were recorded for this clonotype. This sequence joins TRBV28 and TRBJ1-4, with TRBD1 matching 8 bases. V lost 6 bases to trimming and J lost 5 bases; unmatched junction nucleotides: 11. This CDR3 comprises 16 residues. Germline V gives CDR1 MDHEN, CDR2 SYDVKM. CDR3 residues: CASRYDRGLTNEKLFF. CDR3 DNA: TGTGCCAGCAGATATGACAGGGGATTGACGAATGAAAAACTGTTTTTT. The variable domain in full, completed from reference TRBV28 and TRBJ1-4, reads DVKVTQSSRYLVKRTGEKVFLECVQDMDHENMFWYRQDPGLGLRLIYFSYDVKMKEKGDIPEGYSVSREKKERFSLILESASTNQTSMYLCASRYDRGLTNEKLFFGSGTQLSVL.

This clonotype was counted between two and nine times. CDR3 nucleotide sequence: TGTGCCAGCACCCGCGGGAGGCCAAACTCTGGAAACACCATATATTTT. This translates into CASTRGRPNSGNTIYF. This chain connects TRBV28 to TRBJ1-3; no clear D gene. This CDR3 is built from 16 residues. V was shortened by 7 bases and J by 0 bases, with 16 bases between the two germline ends. In germline, CDR1 is MDHEN, CDR2 SYDVKM.

The table lists this clonotype with a few counts. The rearrangement uses TRBV11-2 and TRBJ1-6; D remains unclear. Germline V gene lookup returns CDR1 SGHAT and CDR2 FQNNGV. V dropped 0 bases and J dropped 7 bases, with 16 bases sitting between them. The CDR3 is 17 residues long. CDR3 in amino acids: CASSLDLTKPLNSPLHF. In nucleotides, the CDR3 is TGTGCCAGCAGCTTAGATCTAACGAAGCCCCTCAATTCACCCCTCCACTTT.

This clonotype was recorded many times. This chain links TRBV25-1 with TRBJ2-3; D is ambiguous. Germline values: CDR1 MGHDK, CDR2 SYGVNS. This CDR3 is built from 15 residues. V lost 2 bases to trimming and J lost 4 bases, with 13 bases between them. CDR3 DNA sequence: TGTGCCAGCAGTGAACTTAGGGCATATTCAGATACGCAGTATTTT. The encoded protein is CASSELRAYSDTQYF.

This clonotype was seen at least ten times. V and J are TRBV24-1 and TRBJ2-3; no clear D gene. Trimming stripped 8 bases from V and 1 base from J, with 9 bases between. The CDR3 has 13 residues. Per the germline V gene, CDR1 is KGHDR and CDR2 is SFDVKD. The DNA for the CDR3 is TGTGCCACCACTCAGGTGGGCACAGATACGCAGTATTTT. Its translation: CATTQVGTDTQYF.

As for this clonotype: This could be a read error, since a much larger clone is one nucleotide away. The gene calls are TRBV3-1 and TRBJ2-5, with unresolved D. The CDR3 consists of 12 residues. The V gene's germline CDR1 is LGHDT and CDR2 YNNKEL (reference sequence). CDR3 sequence: CASSGSQETHYF. The CDR3 nucleotides read TGTGCCAGCTCCGGTAGCCAAGAGACCCACTACTTC.

This clonotype was counted at least ten times. V is TRBV3-1 and J is TRBJ2-1; 13 bases agree with TRBD2. Trimming removed 5 bases from V and 10 bases from J; junction bases left unmatched: 8. The CDR3 loop spans 15 amino acids. Germline CDR1 LGHDT, CDR2 YNNKEL (reference sequence). The CDR3 spells CASSDTSGGAREQFF. For the CDR3, the DNA is TGTGCCAGCAGCGATACTAGCGGGGGGGCCCGGGAGCAGTTCTTC.

The table lists this clonotype with many counts. This chain links TRBV28 with TRBJ2-7; 11 positions agree with TRBD2. CDR1 and CDR2 from the germline V gene are MDHEN and SYDVKM. The CDR3 loop spans 20 amino acids. V lost 5 bases to trimming and J lost 0 bases; unmatched junction nucleotides: 18. CDR3 amino acids: CASSPPGIAGGLEGSYEQYF. CDR3 sequence (DNA): TGTGCCAGCAGTCCCCCCGGGATAGCGGGGGGGCTGGAAGGCTCCTACGAGCAGTACTTC.

This clonotype was counted many times. The chain employs TRBV27 and TRBJ1-1; D unclear. From germline, CDR1 is MNHEY and CDR2 SMNVEV (reference sequence). The CDR3 loop spans 15 amino acids. Deletions cut 2 bases from V and 1 base from J, with 11 bases between. The CDR3 nucleotides read TGTGCCAGCAGTTTAGGTATCTCCCCGAACACTGAAGCTTTCTTT. It encodes CASSLGISPNTEAFF.

This chain uses TRBV6-2 or TRBV6-3 with TRBJ2-1, with 9 positions matching TRBD2. V lost 5 bases and J lost 5; bases outside the gene matches: 13. The CDR3 extends over 17 amino acids. Per germline, CDR1 MNHEY and CDR2 SVGEGT. The CDR3 is CASSPETSGLAHNEQFF. The CDR3, as DNA: TGTGCCAGCAGTCCCGAAACTTCGGGACTAGCCCACAATGAGCAGTTCTTC.

The chain couples TRBV7-2 to TRBJ1-3, with 7 bases lining up with TRBD1. This CDR3 has 16 residues. Germline V gene lookup returns CDR1 SGHTA and CDR2 FQGNSA. V lost 5 bases and J lost 3; bases outside the gene matches: 10. The CDR3 loop reads CASSPRTGPYGNTIYF. The CDR3 DNA reads TGTGCCAGCAGCCCTAGGACAGGACCCTATGGAAACACCATATATTTT.

This clonotype appeared a few times. The rearrangement joins TRBV7-3 to TRBJ2-5, with D maybe TRBD2 (6 bases). Trimming took off 2 bases at V and 7 bases at J, with 14 bases between the two ends. Germline values: CDR1 SGHTA, CDR2 FQGTGA. This CDR3 has 14 residues. Written as DNA, the CDR3 is TGTGCCAGCAGCTTATCGGGACTGTCTGGGACCCAGTACTTC. This codes for CASSLSGLSGTQYF.